One sample yielded the 19 T cell receptor beta chains listed below, sequenced in a study of CD8+CD57+ T cells in acquired aplastic anemia. For CDR3 and TCR beta VDJ profiling, genomic DNA was the template used. TCRdb analysed the reads with MiXCR anew, one entry per CDR3 protein. The data hold some 220,000 distinct CDR3 sequences, with 30% to 40% observed a single time. Source material: sorted CD4+, CD8+, or CD8+CD57+ T cells (not recorded which) from PBMCs. The receptors come from a human donor in good health, serving as a control.

The chain uses TRBV2 and TRBJ2-7; 7 nucleotides match TRBD1. Germline V gene data show CDR1 as SNHLY and CDR2 as FYNNEI. The V gene end was trimmed by 4 bases and the J gene end by 2 bases; junction bases not matched to a gene: 8. CDR3 length: 15 amino acids. CDR3 coding DNA: TGTGCCAGCAGTGTGGCGGACAGGACAACCTACGAGCAGTACTTC. Its protein is CASSVADRTTYEQYF.

This clonotype was picked up a small number of times. A much larger clone lies a single base off, so this may be a read error. The genes are TRBV29-1 and TRBJ2-1; 8 nucleotides match TRBD1. CDR1 is SQVTM, CDR2 ANQGSEA, per germline. The CDR3 contains 13 residues. The CDR3 nucleotides read TGCAACGGAACAGGGGGCTCCTACAATGAGCAGTTCTTC. This encodes CNGTGGSYNEQFF.

Of note for this clonotype: Because the CDR3 is missing its conserved closing phenylalanine or tryptophan, this is likely a read error. The chain recombines TRBV14 with TRBJ2-7, with 10 bases that match TRBD2. V shed 5 bases and J 3 bases; nucleotides not matched to a gene: 7. The length of the CDR3 is 15 residues. Germline V gives CDR1 SGHDN, CDR2 FVKESK. CDR3 amino acids: CASSLVTSGHYEQYS. DNA of the CDR3: TGTGCCAGCAGCTTGGTGACTAGCGGGCACTACGAGCAGTACTCC.

This rearrangement joins TRBV28 to TRBJ1-1, with TRBD1 identical over 11 bases. Losses at the gene ends were 5 bases for V and 10 bases for J; bases not matched to a gene: 9. Germline-derived CDR1 and CDR2 are MDHEN and SYDVKM. This CDR3 has 14 residues. CDR3 nucleotide sequence: TGTGCCAGCAGTCAGGGACAGGGGGGCGCCGGAGCTTTCTTT. It codes for CASSQGQGGAGAFF.

This clonotype was counted ten times or more. The chain combines TRBV29-1 with TRBJ1-1, with D unclear. From germline, CDR1 is SQVTM and CDR2 ANQGSEA. The length of the CDR3 is 13 residues. V was shortened by 2 bases and J by 1 base, with 8 bases between the two germline ends. CDR3 nucleotide sequence: TGCAGCGTTGAAAGCTGGGGGAACACTGAAGCTTTCTTT. This sequence encodes CSVESWGNTEAFF.

There are a few counts of this clonotype. V and J are TRBV29-1 and TRBJ1-2; no clear D. V dropped 6 bases and J dropped 5 bases, with 10 bases sitting between them. The CDR3 covers 11 residues. The germline V gene has CDR1 SQVTM and CDR2 ANQGSEA. CDR3 sequence (DNA): TGCAGCGTCCTGTGGGAATATGGCTACACCTTC. Amino acids: CSVLWEYGYTF.

Regarding this clonotype: This may arise from a read error, as a much more abundant clone is one base away. The chain recombines TRBV6-5 with TRBJ1-2; the D is unclear. CDR1 MNHEY and CDR2 SVGAGI come from the germline V gene. The CDR3 loop spans 11 amino acids. Trimming removed 2 bases at V and 10 bases at J, with 8 bases between. CDR3 nucleotide sequence: TGTGCCAGCAGTTACGGTCTAGTCTACACCTTC. This encodes CASSYGLVYTF.

This clonotype was counted many times. The CDR3 nucleotides are TGTGCCAGTAGTAGGGGGCTGGGCACAGATACGCAGTATTTT. This encodes CASSRGLGTDTQYF. The V gene is TRBV19, the J gene TRBJ2-3; D might be TRBD1 (6 bases). CDR1 and CDR2 (germline): LNHDA, SQIVND (reference sequence). With 4 bases removed from V and 1 base from J, the gap between germline ends came to 9 bases. This CDR3 region has 14 residues.

A remark on this clonotype: No conserved phenylalanine or tryptophan is present at the end of the CDR3, so a read error is the likely explanation. The limits of the CDR3 on the DNA are not certain, so only TCRdb's listed CDR3 is given. The V call is TRBV24-1, the J call TRBJ2-7. Germline loops: CDR1 KGHDR, CDR2 SFDVKD. Inclusive of both ends, the CDR3 amounts to 16 amino acids. The CDR3 sequence is CATSDLRRTAAPTSST.

This CDR3 is CASTQGPPYEQYF. The CDR3 nucleotides read TGTGCCAGCACCCAGGGGCCCCCCTACGAGCAGTACTTC. The chain couples TRBV7-6 to TRBJ2-7; maybe TRBD1 (6 bases). Germline V gives CDR1 SGHVS, CDR2 FNYEAQ. The CDR3 covers 13 residues. Trimming left V 7 bases short and J 2 bases short, with 12 bases between. The full variable domain, its missing parts supplied by reference TRBV7-6 and TRBJ2-7, is GAGVSQSPRYKVTKRGQDVALRCDPISGHVSLYWYRQALGQGPEFLTYFNYEAQQDKSGLPNDRFSAERPEGSISTLTIQRTEQRDSAMYRCASTQGPPYEQYFGPGTRLTVT.

Concerning this clonotype itself: Given a much more abundant clone one base away, this may be a read error. This chain links TRBV7-2 with TRBJ2-7; the D is unclear. CDR1 is SGHTA, CDR2 FQGNSA, per germline. V dropped 4 bases and J dropped 0 bases, with 10 bases sitting between them. The CDR3 sequence is 14 residues long. The CDR3 sequence: CASSSRVSSYEQYF. The CDR3 DNA follows: TGTGCCAGCAGCTCCAGAGTTTCCTCCTACGAGCAGTACTTC.

With regard to this clonotype: It may be a read error: a sequence one base away is much more abundant. This chain links TRBV2 with TRBJ1-2, with 10 bases matching TRBD1. This CDR3 contains 14 residues. The germline gives CDR1 SNHLY, CDR2 FYNNEI. The CDR3 bases are TGTGCCAGCCGCCGCGGGACAGGGGACTATGGCTACGCCTTC. Translated, it gives CASRRGTGDYGYAF.

The V and J genes are TRBV6-2 or TRBV6-3 and TRBJ2-1; the match to TRBD2 covers 13 bases. V was pared by 0 bases and J by 6 bases, with 5 bases of the junction left unmatched. This CDR3 has 17 residues. Germline V gene data show CDR1 as MNHEY and CDR2 as SVGEGT. DNA of the CDR3: TGTGCCAGCAGTTACTCGTGGACTAGCGGGAGTGGCAATGAGCAGTTCTTC. This sequence encodes CASSYSWTSGSGNEQFF.

The V gene is TRBV11-1, the J gene TRBJ2-1; TRBD2 aligns across 9 bases. V gave up 4 bases and J gave up 7 bases; unmatched junction bases: 23. CDR3 size: 20 residues. Germline-derived CDR1 and CDR2 are SGHAT and FQDESV (reference sequence). CDR3 region: CASSYLAGTAGKGPGNEQFF. CDR3 DNA sequence: TGTGCCAGCAGCTACCTAGCGGGGACTGCCGGGAAGGGGCCTGGGAATGAGCAGTTCTTC.

About this clonotype itself: This CDR3 is missing its conserved last phenylalanine or tryptophan, likely due to a read error. This chain links TRBV7-9 with TRBJ1-1, with TRBD1 identical over 7 bases. V was pared by 5 bases and J by 5 bases, with 8 bases of the junction left unmatched. CDR1 SEHNR and CDR2 FQNEAQ come from the germline V gene (reference sequence). This CDR3 has 14 amino acids. CDR3 residues: CASSVTGIGTEAFL. The CDR3 DNA is TGTGCCAGCAGCGTGACAGGGATTGGGACTGAAGCTTTCCTT.

This clonotype was picked up a small number of times. This rearrangement joins TRBV5-4 to TRBJ2-1; TRBD1 matches 7 bases. V lost 5 bases to trimming and J lost 5 bases; unmatched junction nucleotides: 10. The CDR3 is 15 residues long. CDR1 is SGHNT and CDR2 is YYREEE in the germline V gene (reference sequence). CDR3 coding DNA: TGTGCCAGCAGGATCGGACAGGCAAACGACAATGAGCAGTTCTTC. Its protein is CASRIGQANDNEQFF.

This clonotype has at least ten counts. The chain recombines TRBV2 with TRBJ1-4; D unresolved. The CDR3 totals 12 residues. In germline, CDR1 is SNHLY, CDR2 FYNNEI. The V end lost 4 bases, the J end lost 7 bases, and 7 bases lay between the germline ends. The CDR3: CASSARIEKLFF. The CDR3 DNA sequence: TGTGCCAGCAGTGCGAGGATTGAAAAACTGTTTTTT.

The table lists this clonotype with a few counts. The V call is TRBV5-1, the J call TRBJ1-2, with a weak D call TRBD1 (6 bases). The germline CDR1 and CDR2 sequences are SGHRS and YFSETQ. This CDR3 contains 14 residues. V gave up 2 bases and J gave up 1 base, with 9 bases separating them. CDR3 sequence reads: CASSFRQDNYGYTF. DNA for the CDR3: TGCGCCAGCAGCTTCCGACAGGATAACTATGGCTACACCTTC.

The V gene is TRBV7-2, the J gene TRBJ1-1; D might be TRBD1 (5 bases). CDR3 length equals 12 residues. Trimming cost V 2 bases and J 8 bases, with 9 bases left between them. The V gene's germline CDR1 is SGHTA and CDR2 FQGNSA. The CDR3 nucleotides are TGTGCCAGCAGCTTACAGGGAAGGGAAGCTTTCTTT. Its protein is CASSLQGREAFF.